Listed here are 3 T cell receptor beta chains from one sample, sequenced in a study of beta chain features in type 1 diabetes. Every bit of the isolated RNA underwent reverse transcription, so sequencing read expressed TCRB transcripts. Here immunoSEQ multiplex PCR was the method, and the copy in TCRdb shows in-frame clones only, minus some. The sample carries about 620,000 clones, roughly 15% recorded once. The sequenced sample consisted of naive CD4+ T cells from blood. All receptors come from a young man in good health.

This clone was found a few times. The chain links TRBV2 to TRBJ2-1, with TRBD1 matching over 9 bases. The CDR3 is 14 residues long. The ends lost 4 bases at V and 6 bases at J; junction bases unmatched: 4. The germline gives CDR1 SNHLY, CDR2 FYNNEI. The CDR3 bases are TGTGCCAGCAGTGGTAACAGGGGGCCCAATGAGCAGTTCTTC. It specifies CASSGNRGPNEQFF.

There are a few counts of this clone. The chain combines TRBV10-3 with TRBJ1-5; 7 bases match TRBD1. CDR1 ENHRY and CDR2 SYGVKD come from the germline V gene. The J segment lost 2 bases and the V segment lost 3 bases, leaving 4 bases of the junction unmatched. CDR3 size: 15 residues. CDR3 nucleotide sequence: TGTGCCATCAGTGATTCCGGGACAGGCAATCAGCCCCAGCATTTT. Translating it yields CAISDSGTGNQPQHF.

This clone was seen at least ten times. V and J are TRBV28 and TRBJ1-3; D is unclear. There are 14 residues in the CDR3. V gave up 6 bases and J gave up 2 bases, with 11 bases separating them. Germline loops: CDR1 MDHEN, CDR2 SYDVKM. In DNA, the CDR3 is TGTGCCAGCAGCAACACCGAAACTGGAAACACCATATATTTT. It codes for CASSNTETGNTIYF.